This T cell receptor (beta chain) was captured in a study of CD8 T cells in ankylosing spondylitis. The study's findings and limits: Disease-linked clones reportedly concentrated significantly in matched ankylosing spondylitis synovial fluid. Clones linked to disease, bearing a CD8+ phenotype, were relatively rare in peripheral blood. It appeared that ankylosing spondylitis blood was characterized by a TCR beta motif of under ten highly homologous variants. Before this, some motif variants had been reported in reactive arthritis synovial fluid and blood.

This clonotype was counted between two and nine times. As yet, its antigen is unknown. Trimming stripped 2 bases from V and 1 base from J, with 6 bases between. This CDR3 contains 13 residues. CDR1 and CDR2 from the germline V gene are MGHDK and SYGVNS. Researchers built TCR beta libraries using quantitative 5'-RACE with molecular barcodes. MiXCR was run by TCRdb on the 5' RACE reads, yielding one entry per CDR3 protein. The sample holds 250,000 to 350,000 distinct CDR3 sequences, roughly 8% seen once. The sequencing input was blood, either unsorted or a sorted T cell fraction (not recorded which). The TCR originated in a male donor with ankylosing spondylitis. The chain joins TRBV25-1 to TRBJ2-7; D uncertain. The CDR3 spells CASSEVGSYEQYF. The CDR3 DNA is TGTGCCAGCAGTGAAGTTGGATCCTACGAGCAGTACTTC.